This T cell receptor (beta chain) derives from a study of T-cell reconstitution after alpha-beta-depleted transplantation in children (dated by TCRdb to about 2016). Concerning the study at large: T-cell immune reconstitution after TCRalphabeta/CD19-depleted allogeneic hematopoietic cell transplantation in children was quantitatively tracked in the study by means of TCR repertoire profiling.

The library relied on PCR. TCRdb names Illumina HiSeq 2500 as the instrument used. To normalize quantification of the TCRbeta repertoire, the TCR libraries were built with molecular barcoding that relied on unique molecular identifiers. The raw public data were reprocessed by TCRdb itself: fastp quality trimming at Q25, MiXCR clonotype calling, in-frame beta chains only. Each CDR3 protein gets just one entry, which takes the most common genes and DNA from the rows behind it. Within this sample are around 200,000 distinct CDR3 sequences, with less than 8% of them counted one time only. The ten most abundant clones make up roughly 3% of the sample. The CDR3 has 17 amino acids, counting the end cysteine and phenylalanine. Only the CDR3 part of the read is kept: 51 bases, read in frame from the first base. At the junction V is shortened by 2 bases and J by 4 bases, with 18 bases in between. In the germline V gene, CDR1 corresponds to SGHRS and CDR2 to YFSETQ.

This clonotype was seen repeatedly, ten times or more. The antigen it binds to is not known. Per-nucleotide qualities are absent, and no much larger clonotype sits a single base away. The sequenced sample was PBMCs from the stem cell graft donor, obtained from the stem cell graft. The chain employs TRBV5-1 and TRBJ2-2; the D gene could be TRBD1 or TRBD2, each one agreeing over 5 bases. This receptor was obtained from a human donor who donated a stem cell graft to a child with Wiskott-Aldrich syndrome. This receptor carries the CDR3 CASSLGVGRQSTGELFF. In nucleotide form, the sequence is TGCGCCAGCAGCTTAGGGGTGGGACGCCAAAGCACCGGGGAGCTGTTTTTT.